The next 19 T cell receptor beta chains were all read from a single sample in a study of shared clonotypes between healthy human individuals. Some clones are missing from TCRdb's copy, which holds only in-frame ones; the method was immunoSEQ multiplex PCR. The sample records fewer than 1.6 million clones, approximately 98.5% being singletons. What was sequenced was naive CD4+ T cells sorted from blood. Subset specified: CD45RA+ positively selected. The receptors here all came from a man in his thirties or forties in good health.

This chain uses TRBV21-1 with TRBJ1-5. TRBV21-1 is classified as a pseudogene. The CDR3 loop spans 17 amino acids. The CDR3 loop is CASSKVIGGDSNQPQHF. The CDR3 bases are TGTGCCAGCAGCAAAGTAATAGGAGGGGACAGCAATCAGCCCCAGCATTTT.

The rearrangement joins TRBV18 to TRBJ1-4, with D maybe TRBD1 (5 bases). Germline CDR1 is KGHSH and CDR2 is LQKENI. The CDR3 length is 15 residues. V was pared by 0 bases and J by 7 bases, with 12 bases between. CDR3 in amino acids: CASSPPTGGSEKLFF. The CDR3 nucleotides read TGTGCCAGCTCACCACCGACGGGGGGGAGTGAAAAACTGTTTTTT.

The gene calls are TRBV9 and TRBJ2-1, with D possibly TRBD1 on 6 matching bases. V was trimmed by 3 bases and J by 0 bases, leaving 13 bases between them. CDR1 and CDR2 from the germline V gene are SGDLS and YYNGEE. The CDR3 runs 16 residues. CDR3 DNA sequence: TGTGCCAGCAGCGGGACCGGGACAATCTCCTACAATGAGCAGTTCTTC. The encoded protein is CASSGTGTISYNEQFF.

The chain has TRBV7-2 and TRBJ2-2; D not certain. The ends were cut back, 5 bases at V and 4 bases at J, with 8 bases in the middle. CDR3 length equals 13 residues. The V gene's germline CDR1 is SGHTA and CDR2 FQGNSA. The chain's CDR3 is CASSPRITGELFF. The CDR3 DNA sequence: TGTGCCAGCAGCCCACGGATCACCGGGGAGCTGTTTTTT.

This sequence joins TRBV5-1 and TRBJ1-4; D unresolved. Germline-derived CDR1 and CDR2 are SGHRS and YFSETQ. The CDR3 runs 13 residues. Trimming removed 4 bases from V and 3 bases from J, with 7 bases in between. CDR3: CASSGGPNEKLFF. In nucleotides, the CDR3 is TGCGCCAGCAGCGGCGGACCTAATGAAAAACTGTTTTTT. Filled out from reference TRBV5-1 and TRBJ1-4, the complete variable domain reads KAGVTQTPRYLIKTRGQQVTLSCSPISGHRSVSWYQQTPGQGLQFLFEYFSETQRNKGNFPGRFSGRQFSNSRSEMNVSTLELGDSALYLCASSGGPNEKLFFGSGTQLSVL.

The chain combines TRBV14 with TRBJ2-5, with D tentatively TRBD2 (6 bases). This CDR3 is 16 amino acids long. The germline gives CDR1 SGHDN, CDR2 FVKESK. V shed 1 base and J shed 4 bases, with 16 bases lying between them. CDR3 coding DNA: TGTGCCAGCAGCCAAGTCGGCGGAGGGTTGACAGAGACCCAGTACTTC. Translation: CASSQVGGGLTETQYF.

This clone was found once. The CDR3 DNA follows: TGTGCCACCAGCAGGACAGGGTTGCCTATCGAGCAGTACTTC. Translated, it gives CATSRTGLPIEQYF. This sequence joins TRBV15 and TRBJ2-7, with 7 bases matching TRBD1. CDR1 and CDR2 from the germline V gene are LNHNV and YYDKDF (reference sequence). With V trimmed by 3 bases and J by 6 bases, 8 bases remained unmatched. CDR3 length equals 14 residues. Looking up the rest from reference TRBV15 and TRBJ2-7 gives the full variable domain: DAMVIQNPRYQVTQFGKPVTLSCSQTLNHNVMYWYQQKSSQAPKLLFHYYDKDFNNEADTPDNFQSRRPNTSFCFLDIRSPGLGDTAMYLCATSRTGLPIEQYFGPGTRLTVT.

V and J are TRBV18 and TRBJ2-3; no reliable D call. Germline V gives CDR1 KGHSH, CDR2 LQKENI. V was pared by 6 bases and J by 4 bases, with 11 bases between. The CDR3 loop spans 13 amino acids. CDR3 in amino acids: CASSPNGADTQYF. DNA for the CDR3: TGTGCCAGCTCTCCAAATGGGGCAGATACGCAGTATTTT.

This chain connects TRBV18 to TRBJ1-4; the match to TRBD1 covers 7 bases. This CDR3 is 15 amino acids long. The germline CDR1 and CDR2 sequences are KGHSH and LQKENI. The J segment lost 8 bases and the V segment lost 4 bases, leaving 10 bases of the junction unmatched. The CDR3 sequence is CASSQPGQRLEKLFF. Written as DNA, the CDR3 is TGTGCCAGCTCACAACCGGGACAGCGTCTAGAAAAACTGTTTTTT.

This clone was detected once. J is TRBJ2-1 and V is TRBV27; 7 nucleotides align to TRBD2. V shed 7 bases and J 0 bases; nucleotides not matched to a gene: 9. The CDR3 sequence is 16 residues long. Germline V gene sequence: CDR1 MNHEY, CDR2 SMNVEV (reference sequence). The chain's CDR3 is CASTPGGGSSYNEQFF. The CDR3 nucleotides are TGTGCCAGCACTCCCGGCGGCGGGAGCTCCTACAATGAGCAGTTCTTC.

This rearrangement joins TRBV10-1 to TRBJ2-1, with 12 bases that match TRBD2. Unmatched junction bases numbered 12, after V lost 8 bases and J lost 4 bases. CDR1 is WNHNN and CDR2 is SYGVQD in the germline V gene (reference sequence). The CDR3 sequence is 17 residues long. This CDR3 is CASSRRGTSGGYNEQFF. The CDR3 DNA reads TGCGCCAGCTCCCGTCGGGGTACTAGCGGGGGGTACAATGAGCAGTTCTTC.

The chain employs TRBV6-5 and TRBJ1-4; D gene unclear. CDR1 is MNHEY and CDR2 is SVGAGI in the germline V gene. Trimming left V 0 bases short and J 5 bases short, with 7 bases between. The CDR3 extends over 14 amino acids. CDR3 DNA: TGTGCCAGCAGTTACTCGCGGGGAAATGAAAAACTGTTTTTT. Its translation: CASSYSRGNEKLFF.

The gene calls are TRBV7-9 and TRBJ2-7; 9 nucleotides line up with TRBD1. The J segment lost 10 bases and the V segment lost 2 bases, leaving 15 bases of the junction unmatched. The CDR3 is 16 residues long. Germline CDR1 is SEHNR and CDR2 is FQNEAQ (reference sequence). For the CDR3, the DNA is TGTGCCAGCAGCTTATTGACGGACAGGGGCTTACGACTCCAGTACTTC. It translates to CASSLLTDRGLRLQYF. The variable domain in full, completed from reference TRBV7-9 and TRBJ2-7, reads DTGVSQNPRHKITKRGQNVTFRCDPISEHNRLYWYRQTLGQGPEFLTYFQNEAQLEKSRLLSDRFSAERPKGSFSTLEIQRTEQGDSAMYLCASSLLTDRGLRLQYFGPGTRLTVT.

V and J are TRBV19 and TRBJ2-6, with D hard to call. Trimming cost V 4 bases and J 2 bases, with 12 bases left between them. Looked up from germline, CDR1 is LNHDA and CDR2 is SQIVND (reference sequence). The CDR3 runs to 16 residues. CDR3 sequence (DNA): TGTGCCAGTAGTACCTTCTCAATGCCTGGGGCCAACGTCCTGACTTTC. Encoded protein: CASSTFSMPGANVLTF.

The J gene is TRBJ2-1, the V gene TRBV28, with D tentatively TRBD2 (6 bases). Trimming pared 6 bases from V and 0 bases from J, leaving 21 bases between. The germline V gene encodes CDR1 MDHEN and CDR2 SYDVKM. This CDR3 contains 18 residues. The CDR3 is CASSRAWAGRSSYNEQFF. In DNA form, the CDR3 reads TGTGCCAGCAGCCGAGCATGGGCGGGACGGAGCTCCTACAATGAGCAGTTCTTC.

The chain is built from TRBV5-5 and TRBJ1-1, with D possibly being TRBD1 (5 bases). V was cut by 6 bases and J by 2 bases, with 14 bases left in between. The CDR3 is 14 amino acids. Germline V gives CDR1 SGHKS, CDR2 YYEKEE (reference sequence). CDR3 coding DNA: TGTGCCAGCATTGCCGGGACTGCAAACACTGAAGCTTTCTTT. This sequence encodes CASIAGTANTEAFF.

V gene TRBV2 combines with J gene TRBJ2-7; a weak D match, TRBD1 (7 bases). V was trimmed by 4 bases and J by 9 bases, leaving 22 bases between them. The CDR3 spans 15 residues. Germline-derived CDR1 and CDR2 are SNHLY and FYNNEI. In DNA, the CDR3 is TGTGCCAGCAGTGGGGGCGGAGGGGGCGCCCCCGCGCAGTACTTC. It codes for CASSGGGGGAPAQYF.

The DNA of the CDR3 is TGCGCCAGCACCACAACCCCGAGCTCCTACGAGCAGTACTTC. Translated: CASTTTPSSYEQYF. The V gene is TRBV5-1, the J gene TRBJ2-7, with D unresolved. Germline assignment: CDR1 SGHRS and CDR2 YFSETQ. This CDR3 contains 14 residues. V was clipped by 6 bases and J by 0 bases, with 13 bases between them.

The rearrangement links TRBV7-9 to TRBJ2-7; TRBD1 matches 7 bases. Germline CDR1 reads SEHNR; CDR2 reads FQNEAQ (reference sequence). The CDR3 totals 14 residues. The V gene end was trimmed by 5 bases and the J gene end by 0 bases; junction bases not matched to a gene: 4. This CDR3 is CASSVGTASYEQYF. In DNA form, the CDR3 reads TGTGCCAGCAGCGTTGGGACAGCCTCCTACGAGCAGTACTTC. Full variable domain (rest looked up from reference TRBV7-9 and TRBJ2-7): DTGVSQNPRHKITKRGQNVTFRCDPISEHNRLYWYRQTLGQGPEFLTYFQNEAQLEKSRLLSDRFSAERPKGSFSTLEIQRTEQGDSAMYLCASSVGTASYEQYFGPGTRLTVT.